The 21 T cell receptor beta chains listed next were all sequenced from one sample in a study of beta chain features in type 1 diabetes. cDNA synthesis used the whole RNA isolate, giving expressed TCRB sequences. The method was immunoSEQ multiplex PCR; TCRdb's version includes in-frame clones alone and lacks a portion of them. The sample includes 150,000 to 190,000 clones, less than 9.5% seen only once; the top ten take about 0.6%. The material sequenced was central memory CD4+ T cells from blood. These receptors were obtained from a young man in good health.

This rearrangement joins TRBV7-9 to TRBJ2-3; D is perhaps TRBD1 (5 bases). Trimming removed 6 bases from V and 0 bases from J, with 16 bases in between. In germline, CDR1 is SEHNR, CDR2 FQNEAQ (reference sequence). This CDR3 contains 16 residues. The CDR3 sequence: CASRPTPGMSTDTQYF. In DNA, the CDR3 is TGTGCCAGCAGGCCAACCCCAGGGATGAGCACAGATACGCAGTATTTT.

This clone was counted only a few times. This rearrangement joins TRBV4-3 to TRBJ1-4; TRBD1 is a possible D gene (5 bases). The V end was cut by 5 bases, the J end by 0 bases, with 13 bases between. This CDR3 is 16 amino acids long. Germline CDR1 and CDR2: LGHNA and YSLEER. The CDR3 region is CASSWRGDSTNEKLFF. CDR3 bases: TGCGCCAGCAGCTGGCGGGGGGATTCAACTAATGAAAAACTGTTTTTT.

This clone was picked up a small number of times. V gene TRBV29-1 combines with J gene TRBJ2-5; 7 nucleotides match TRBD2. The junction had 3 bases not matched to a gene; V was cut back by 4 bases and J by 4 bases. This CDR3 has 12 amino acids. Germline CDR1 SQVTM, CDR2 ANQGSEA. This CDR3 is CSVAGGGETQYF. In DNA form, the CDR3 reads TGCAGCGTTGCGGGGGGAGGAGAGACCCAGTACTTC. The full variable domain, its missing parts supplied by reference TRBV29-1 and TRBJ2-5, is SAVISQKPSRDICQRGTSLTIQCQVDSQVTMMFWYRQQPGQSLTLIATANQGSEATYESGFVIDKFPISRPNLTFSTLTVSNMSPEDSSIYLCSVAGGGETQYFGPGTRLLVL.

J is TRBJ1-1 and V is TRBV7-2; D is unclear. Germline CDR1 SGHTA, CDR2 FQGNSA. The V gene lost 2 bases and the J gene lost 1 base, with 5 bases spanning the gap. The CDR3 loop spans 13 amino acids. CDR3 coding DNA: TGTGCCAGCAGCTTAAACGGGAACACTGAAGCTTTCTTT. It specifies CASSLNGNTEAFF.

This chain links TRBV2 with TRBJ2-7, with D possibly matching TRBD1 (6 bases). V was shortened by 6 bases and J by 0 bases, with 9 bases between the two germline ends. The V gene's germline CDR1 is SNHLY and CDR2 FYNNEI. This CDR3 has 13 residues. CDR3 in DNA: TGTGCCAGCAGCCAGGACAGCTCCTACGAGCAGTACTTC. Its translation: CASSQDSSYEQYF. Based on the CDR3 plus reference TRBV2 and TRBJ2-7, the full variable domain is EPEVTQTPSHQVTQMGQEVILRCVPISNHLYFYWYRQILGQKVEFLVSFYNNEISEKSEIFDDQFSVERPDGSNFTLKIRSTKLEDSAMYFCASSQDSSYEQYFGPGTRLTVT.

This clone has at least ten counts. The J gene is TRBJ2-1, the V gene TRBV5-4; D unresolved. This CDR3 has 14 residues. Germline values: CDR1 SGHNT, CDR2 YYREEE (reference sequence). The V gene lost 0 bases and the J gene lost 10 bases, with 14 bases spanning the gap. The CDR3 DNA reads TGTGCCAGCAGCTTGGAAATCGGGTTGAGGGAGCAGTTCTTC. This gives the protein CASSLEIGLREQFF.

This clone was picked up many times. This chain joins TRBV28 and TRBJ2-7, with 8 bases matching TRBD1. Germline CDR1 and CDR2: MDHEN and SYDVKM. The CDR3 spans 13 residues. J was trimmed by 6 bases and V by 4 bases; bases with no gene match: 5. The CDR3 here is CASSSTGAREQYF. The DNA of the CDR3 is TGTGCCAGCAGTTCGACAGGGGCCCGCGAGCAGTACTTC.

The rearrangement joins TRBV9 to TRBJ2-2, with D perhaps matching TRBD1 (6 bases). Trimming pared 2 bases from V and 3 bases from J, leaving 11 bases between. The CDR3 runs to 15 residues. From germline, CDR1 is SGDLS and CDR2 YYNGEE. The CDR3 coding sequence is TGTGCCAGCAGCGTCAGGGGTGGGTACACCGGGGAGCTGTTTTTT. Amino acid sequence: CASSVRGGYTGELFF.

V is TRBV29-1 and J is TRBJ1-2, with a weak D call TRBD1 (6 bases). The CDR3 spans 15 residues. CDR1 and CDR2 (germline): SQVTM, ANQGSEA. V dropped 1 base and J dropped 3 bases, with 15 bases sitting between them. CDR3 protein: CSVEVAQGWDYGYTF. For the CDR3, the DNA is TGCAGCGTTGAAGTTGCCCAGGGGTGGGACTATGGCTACACCTTC.

This clone was counted only a few times. This sequence joins TRBV28 and TRBJ2-5; the D gene is possibly TRBD2 (6 bases). Germline CDR1 and CDR2: MDHEN and SYDVKM. The V and J ends lost 5 bases and 7 bases respectively, with 23 bases between them. This CDR3 region has 16 residues. This chain's CDR3 is CASSLRGLGSEGTQYF. CDR3 bases: TGTGCCAGCAGTCTCCGGGGGTTAGGGTCGGAAGGGACCCAGTACTTC.

V usage is TRBV11-2 and J usage is TRBJ2-1; TRBD1 agrees at 9 bases. The CDR3 is 15 residues long. The germline gives CDR1 SGHAT, CDR2 FQNNGV. V trimming: 4 bases; J trimming: 10 bases; junction bases outside the gene matches: 11. Here the CDR3 reads CASSSWKQGAEEQFF. The CDR3 DNA is TGTGCCAGCAGCTCCTGGAAACAGGGGGCGGAGGAGCAGTTCTTC. The variable domain in full, with the rest retrieved from reference TRBV11-2 and TRBJ2-1, is EAGVAQSPRYKIIEKRQSVAFWCNPISGHATLYWYQQILGQGPKLLIQFQNNGVVDDSQLPKDRFSAERLKGVDSTLKIQPAKLEDSAVYLCASSSWKQGAEEQFFGPGTRLTVL.

This clone was observed a few times. This chain joins TRBV30 and TRBJ1-2, with 8 positions matching TRBD1. V was pared by 5 bases and J by 2 bases, with 4 bases of the junction left unmatched. CDR3 length: 13 amino acids. Germline-derived CDR1 and CDR2 are GTSNPN and SVGIG (reference sequence). The CDR3 DNA reads TGTGCCTGGCTGACAGGGGCGAACTATGGCTACACCTTC. This codes for CAWLTGANYGYTF.

This clone was seen a handful of times. This chain joins TRBV30 and TRBJ1-1, with D possibly matching TRBD1 (5 bases). The CDR3 covers 15 residues. The V gene's germline CDR1 is GTSNPN and CDR2 SVGIG (reference sequence). V dropped 0 bases and J dropped 1 base, with 12 bases sitting between them. This CDR3 reads CAWSVRGGKNTEAFF. The CDR3 nucleotides are TGTGCCTGGAGTGTACGGGGCGGGAAGAACACTGAAGCTTTCTTT.

Comment on this clone: Other nucleotide sequences in the sample specify the same CDR3. This chain connects TRBV19 to TRBJ2-1; perhaps TRBD1 as D (5 bases). This CDR3 contains 16 residues. Germline CDR1 LNHDA, CDR2 SQIVND (reference sequence). Trimming took 0 bases from V and 2 from J, leaving 11 bases between them. The chain's CDR3 is CASSIDRAGTYNEQFF. The DNA for the CDR3 is TGTGCCAGTAGTATAGACAGGGCAGGGACCTACAATGAGCAGTTCTTC.

This clone was recorded a few times. The rearrangement joins TRBV2 to TRBJ1-5; no clear D. Germline loops: CDR1 SNHLY, CDR2 FYNNEI. V lost 4 bases to trimming and J lost 6 bases, with 10 bases between them. The CDR3 totals 13 residues. CDR3 residues: CASSAQLSQPQHF. The DNA for the CDR3 is TGTGCCAGCAGTGCACAGCTTAGTCAGCCCCAGCATTTT.

The chain employs TRBV11-2 and TRBJ2-2; TRBD2 matches 12 bases. J was trimmed by 9 bases and V by 7 bases; bases with no gene match: 6. Per germline, CDR1 SGHAT and CDR2 FQNNGV. This CDR3 spans 14 amino acids. The CDR3 nucleotides are TGTGCCAGCACCCTAGCGGGAGGGCCCCGGGAGCTGTTTTTT. As protein: CASTLAGGPRELFF.

A few counts support this clone. The genes are TRBV28 and TRBJ1-4; TRBD1 might be the D (5 bases). The CDR3 extends over 12 amino acids. Looked up from germline, CDR1 is MDHEN and CDR2 is SYDVKM. Trimming cost V 11 bases and J 8 bases, with 15 bases left between them. The CDR3, as DNA: TGTGCCGGCGGCCAGGGCCGGGAAAAACTGTTTTTT. Protein product: CAGGQGREKLFF.

This clone was detected many times. The chain combines TRBV7-2 with TRBJ2-1; tentative D call: TRBD2 (5 bases). CDR1 SGHTA and CDR2 FQGNSA come from the germline V gene. Trimming cost V 8 bases and J 4 bases, with 18 bases left between them. The CDR3 totals 15 residues. This chain's CDR3 is CASGRETRDYNEQFF. In nucleotides, the CDR3 is TGTGCCAGCGGACGTGAGACGAGGGATTACAATGAGCAGTTCTTC.

This chain links TRBV7-9 with TRBJ1-1, with a possible D match to TRBD1 (5 bases). V lost 0 bases to trimming and J lost 4 bases, with 9 bases between them. The germline CDR1 and CDR2 sequences are SEHNR and FQNEAQ (reference sequence). The CDR3 loop spans 14 amino acids. DNA for the CDR3: TGTGCCAGCAGCTTAGCCAGGGAGGGCACTGAAGCTTTCTTT. Translated, it gives CASSLAREGTEAFF. Full variable domain (outside the CDR3, taken from reference TRBV7-9 and TRBJ1-1): DTGVSQNPRHKITKRGQNVTFRCDPISEHNRLYWYRQTLGQGPEFLTYFQNEAQLEKSRLLSDRFSAERPKGSFSTLEIQRTEQGDSAMYLCASSLAREGTEAFFGQGTRLTVV.

CDR3 region: CATSREQGPETQYF. The CDR3 bases are TGTGCCACCAGCAGAGAGCAGGGGCCGGAGACCCAGTACTTC. The chain combines TRBV15 with TRBJ2-5; weak D call: TRBD1 (6 bases). CDR1 LNHNV and CDR2 YYDKDF come from the germline V gene (reference sequence). The CDR3 loop spans 14 amino acids. Trimming pared 0 bases from V and 5 bases from J, leaving 10 bases between.

As for this clone: One junction end disagrees with the germline gene, perhaps due to a read error. The chain recombines TRBV27 with TRBJ2-3; tentatively, D is TRBD2 (6 bases). CDR1 is MNHEY, CDR2 SMNVEV, per germline (reference sequence). The CDR3 spans 15 residues. The CDR3 region has the DNA TGTGCCAGCAGTTCGGGACTCCCTCACACAAATACGCAGTATTTT. Protein sequence: CASSSGLPHTNTQYF.